These 32 T cell receptor beta chains were all obtained from the same sample, sequenced in a study of blood T cell repertoires in COVID-19. TCRdb's table, derived via immunoSEQ multiplex PCR, lists solely in-frame clones and lacks some. The sample has about 300,000 clones, approximately 90% seen once. The sequenced material came from PBMCs or T cells enriched from blood (not recorded which). The source of these receptors is a man in his thirties or forties who had recovered from COVID-19.

The rearrangement links TRBV30 to TRBJ2-2, with a tentative D call TRBD2 (6 bases). Germline CDR1 GTSNPN, CDR2 SVGIG (reference sequence). This CDR3 spans 13 amino acids. V lost 3 bases and J lost 8, with 13 bases in between. Here the CDR3 DNA reads TGTGCCTGGAGGCCGGCGGGGACGGGGGAGCTGTTTTTT. This gives the protein CAWRPAGTGELFF.

The CDR3 protein is CASTRTGIYEQYF. DNA for the CDR3: TGTGCCAGCACCAGGACCGGGATCTACGAGCAGTACTTC. The genes are TRBV6-5 and TRBJ2-7, with D possibly matching TRBD2 (5 bases). The CDR3 loop spans 13 amino acids. CDR1 and CDR2 from the germline V gene are MNHEY and SVGAGI. V lost 7 bases and J lost 3, with 13 bases in between.

The CDR3 DNA reads TGTGCCAGCAGCTCGGGACTTTACAATGAGCAGTTCTTC. Translating it yields CASSSGLYNEQFF. The rearrangement uses TRBV11-2 and TRBJ2-1; perhaps TRBD2 as D (6 bases). This CDR3 is 13 amino acids long. Germline CDR1 reads SGHAT; CDR2 reads FQNNGV. Trimming took off 4 bases at V and 4 bases at J, with 8 bases between the two ends.

The rearrangement links TRBV5-1 to TRBJ2-7, with 9 positions matching TRBD1. The germline V gene has CDR1 SGHRS and CDR2 YFSETQ. The CDR3 runs 15 residues. Germline trimming cut 4 bases from V and 0 bases from J; bases unmatched to any gene: 5. CDR3: CASSRQGQGSYEQYF. In DNA form, the CDR3 reads TGCGCCAGCAGCCGGCAGGGACAGGGCTCCTACGAGCAGTACTTC.

The rearrangement uses TRBV4-1 and TRBJ1-1; TRBD1 matches at 8 bases. From germline, CDR1 is MGHRA and CDR2 YSYEKL. The CDR3 is 14 amino acids. The V segment lost 5 bases and the J segment 5 bases; nucleotides outside the gene matches: 7. The DNA for the CDR3 is TGCGCCAGCAGCTTGGACAGGGCCTTTACTGAAGCTTTCTTT. Protein: CASSLDRAFTEAFF.

The chain couples TRBV4-2 to TRBJ1-5; 10 bases fit TRBD1. The CDR3 runs to 16 residues. The germline gives CDR1 LGHNA, CDR2 YNFKEQ. V gave up 0 bases and J gave up 7 bases; unmatched junction bases: 6. The CDR3, as DNA: TGTGCCAGCAGCCAAGAGGACAGGGGGTTAGGGCAGCCCCAGCATTTT. It codes for CASSQEDRGLGQPQHF.

The genes are TRBV5-4 and TRBJ2-7, with TRBD2 matching 12 bases. Germline CDR1 reads SGHNT; CDR2 reads YYREEE (reference sequence). The ends lost 4 bases at V and 7 bases at J; junction bases unmatched: 12. This CDR3 has 16 amino acids. The CDR3 bases are TGTGCCAGCAGCCCGTCGACTAGCGGGAGAAAAGGAGAGCAGTACTTC. Its protein is CASSPSTSGRKGEQYF.

The J gene is TRBJ2-4, the V gene TRBV28; 8 nucleotides agree with TRBD2. The CDR3 consists of 17 residues. The V gene's germline CDR1 is MDHEN and CDR2 SYDVKM. V shed 7 bases and J 0 bases; nucleotides not matched to a gene: 11. The CDR3, as DNA: TGTGCCAGCATTAGCGGGGCTCCGTTCGTAGCCAAAAACATTCAGTACTTC. This codes for CASISGAPFVAKNIQYF.

The chain has TRBV19 and TRBJ2-1, with 7 bases identical to TRBD1. The CDR3 covers 13 residues. Germline V CDR1 and CDR2: LNHDA, SQIVND (reference sequence). Trimming took 6 bases from V and 6 from J; bases not matched to a gene: 5. CDR3 amino acids: CASSRGWRNEQFF. The CDR3 region has the DNA TGTGCCAGTAGCAGGGGGTGGCGCAATGAGCAGTTCTTC.

The genes are TRBV9 and TRBJ2-5; 7 bases match TRBD2. The CDR3 is made up of 15 amino acids. The germline gives CDR1 SGDLS, CDR2 YYNGEE. J was trimmed by 3 bases and V by 0 bases; bases with no gene match: 5. Written as DNA, the CDR3 is TGTGCCAGCAGCGTAGGGGGGGGAGCCGAAGAGACCCAGTACTTC. Translation gives CASSVGGGAEETQYF.

The rearrangement uses TRBV5-1 and TRBJ2-1, with D possibly matching TRBD1 (6 bases). Trimming took 1 base from V and 7 from J, leaving 15 bases between them. Germline V gene sequence: CDR1 SGHRS, CDR2 YFSETQ. CDR3 size: 15 residues. The CDR3 sequence is CASSLRDRKGNEQFF. DNA for the CDR3: TGCGCCAGCAGCTTGAGAGACAGGAAAGGAAATGAGCAGTTCTTC.

The chain links TRBV9 to TRBJ1-2, with TRBD1 identical over 9 bases. Germline-derived CDR1 and CDR2 are SGDLS and YYNGEE. The V gene end was trimmed by 3 bases and the J gene end by 7 bases; junction bases not matched to a gene: 13. This CDR3 has 16 amino acids. CDR3 bases: TGTGCCAGCAGCGAAATGACAGGGGGGGCTATCGGTGGCTACACCTTC. Protein: CASSEMTGGAIGGYTF.

The CDR3 DNA is TGCGCCAGCAGCCCTGGGACAGGGGATCGGCTAGGCAATCAGCCCCAGCATTTT. Protein: CASSPGTGDRLGNQPQHF. This chain links TRBV4-1 with TRBJ1-5; 10 bases agree with TRBD1. CDR1 and CDR2 (germline): MGHRA, YSYEKL. V gave up 4 bases and J gave up 2 bases; unmatched junction bases: 11. The CDR3 is made up of 18 amino acids.

The chain links TRBV21-1 to TRBJ2-3; TRBD2 is the table's D call, not checked against the DNA. TRBV21-1 is described as a pseudogene. CDR3 length: 16 residues. CDR3 sequence reads: CASRGRLVRGTDTQYF. Written as DNA, the CDR3 is TGTGCCAGCAGGGGCCGACTAGTCCGGGGCACAGATACGCAGTATTTT.

The chain has TRBV5-1 and TRBJ2-3, with D perhaps matching TRBD2 (6 bases). The CDR3 sequence is 16 residues long. V lost 3 bases, J lost 6 bases, and 20 bases lay in between. Germline V CDR1 and CDR2: SGHRS, YFSETQ. CDR3 sequence reads: CASSSTAGRPKDTQYF. The CDR3 nucleotides read TGCGCCAGCAGCTCAACGGCGGGGCGTCCTAAGGATACGCAGTATTTT.

The chain couples TRBV2 to TRBJ2-3, with TRBD2 matching 12 bases. Unmatched junction bases numbered 4, after V lost 1 base and J lost 8 bases. The CDR3 loop spans 15 amino acids. Germline CDR1 and CDR2: SNHLY and FYNNEI. The CDR3 loop is CASSEGLAGVGTQYF. CDR3 DNA: TGTGCCAGCAGTGAAGGACTAGCGGGAGTAGGTACGCAGTATTTT. The entire variable domain, with the rest obtained from reference TRBV2 and TRBJ2-3, is as follows: EPEVTQTPSHQVTQMGQEVILRCVPISNHLYFYWYRQILGQKVEFLVSFYNNEISEKSEIFDDQFSVERPDGSNFTLKIRSTKLEDSAMYFCASSEGLAGVGTQYFGPGTRLTVL.

Notes on this clone: Additional DNA sequences in this sample encode the identical CDR3. This chain joins TRBV30 and TRBJ1-5; 8 bases match TRBD1. The CDR3 consists of 13 residues. Germline V gene data show CDR1 as GTSNPN and CDR2 as SVGIG (reference sequence). Losses at the gene ends were 1 base for V and 4 bases for J; bases not matched to a gene: 0. CDR3 nucleotides: TGTGCCTGGAGTGGACAGGGGAATCAGCCCCAGCATTTT. This translates into CAWSGQGNQPQHF.

The chain recombines TRBV19 with TRBJ2-1; 10 bases align to TRBD2. Per germline, CDR1 LNHDA and CDR2 SQIVND (reference sequence). CDR3 length: 17 residues. V trimming: 4 bases; J trimming: 5 bases; junction bases outside the gene matches: 11. CDR3 protein: CASSTYRASGGDNEQFF. The CDR3 nucleotides are TGTGCCAGTAGTACGTATCGGGCTAGCGGGGGAGACAATGAGCAGTTCTTC.

The chain combines TRBV24-1 with TRBJ1-5, with TRBD1 identical over 7 bases. The CDR3 is 18 residues long. Per the germline V gene, CDR1 is KGHDR and CDR2 is SFDVKD. Trimming cost V 4 bases and J 1 base; bases outside gene matches: 12. The CDR3 loop is CATSDSGPRTGSNQPQHF. The CDR3 DNA follows: TGTGCCACCAGTGACTCAGGACCCAGGACAGGCAGCAATCAGCCCCAGCATTTT.

The chain recombines TRBV6-1 with TRBJ2-5; 9 bases match TRBD1. CDR3 length equals 16 residues. The germline CDR1 and CDR2 sequences are MNHNS and SASEGT. Germline trimming cut 1 base from V and 4 bases from J; bases unmatched to any gene: 7. CDR3 DNA: TGTGCCAGCAGTGAAGGGGACAGGGTTTATGGAGAGACCCAGTACTTC. Protein: CASSEGDRVYGETQYF.

The rearrangement uses TRBV3-1 (or the pseudogene TRBV3-2) and TRBJ2-1; the D is unclear. The CDR3 sequence is 14 residues long. Trimming removed 4 bases from V and 1 base from J, with 8 bases in between. Germline-derived CDR1 and CDR2 are LGHDT and YNNKEL (reference sequence). The CDR3 protein is CASSRQYSYNEQFF. The CDR3 bases are TGTGCCAGCAGCCGGCAGTATTCCTACAATGAGCAGTTCTTC.

This clone was seen a single time. The gene calls are TRBV6-5 and TRBJ2-5; perhaps TRBD2 as D (6 bases). The CDR3 extends over 12 amino acids. Between the trimmed V and J ends, which lost 7 bases and 4 bases, there was a span of 10 bases. Germline V gene data show CDR1 as MNHEY and CDR2 as SVGAGI. CDR3 nucleotide sequence: TGTGCCAGCATGACGGAGGGAGAGACCCAGTACTTC. Amino acid sequence: CASMTEGETQYF.

The V call is TRBV29-1, the J call TRBJ2-4; tentatively, D is TRBD1 (6 bases). V was shortened by 5 bases and J by 7 bases, with 12 bases between the two germline ends. This CDR3 contains 12 residues. Per germline, CDR1 SQVTM and CDR2 ANQGSEA. CDR3 protein: CSVQQGPNIQYF. CDR3 DNA: TGCAGCGTTCAACAGGGCCCCAACATTCAGTACTTC.

V is TRBV2 and J is TRBJ2-2, with D possibly TRBD1 on 6 matching bases. The CDR3 runs to 15 residues. Between the trimmed V and J ends, which lost 5 bases and 2 bases, there was a span of 12 bases. The germline V gene encodes CDR1 SNHLY and CDR2 FYNNEI. The CDR3 loop is CASSPQGSNTGELFF. CDR3 in DNA: TGTGCCAGCAGTCCCCAGGGGTCTAACACCGGGGAGCTGTTTTTT.

This chain connects TRBV10-1 to TRBJ2-3; D is possibly TRBD2 (6 bases). Trimming shortened V by 3 bases and J by 0 bases, and 10 bases separated the two germline ends. The CDR3 sequence is 15 residues long. Germline V gene lookup returns CDR1 WNHNN and CDR2 SYGVQD (reference sequence). The CDR3, as DNA: TGCGCCAGCAGTGACGGAGGGTCTAGCACAGATACGCAGTATTTT. As protein: CASSDGGSSTDTQYF.

The chain combines TRBV7-9 with TRBJ2-5; TRBD2 matches 9 bases. The CDR3 covers 17 residues. The V segment lost 6 bases and the J segment 2 bases; nucleotides outside the gene matches: 13. CDR1 and CDR2 from the germline V gene are SEHNR and FQNEAQ (reference sequence). The CDR3 spells CASRGMGLAGIQETQYF. CDR3 in DNA: TGTGCCAGCAGGGGAATGGGCCTAGCGGGAATTCAAGAGACCCAGTACTTC.

The chain carries TRBV6-5 and TRBJ2-5; 9 bases match TRBD1. Germline assignment: CDR1 MNHEY and CDR2 SVGAGI. The CDR3 has 15 amino acids. The V segment lost 2 bases and the J segment 5 bases; nucleotides outside the gene matches: 6. The DNA of the CDR3 is TGTGCCAGCAGTTACGGGACAGGGCGGAGGGAGACCCAGTACTTC. It specifies CASSYGTGRRETQYF.

The CDR3 region is CASSPDNRDYEQYF. The CDR3 coding sequence is TGTGCCAGCTCACCGGACAACAGGGACTACGAGCAGTACTTC. The chain recombines TRBV18 with TRBJ2-7; possibly TRBD1 for D (6 bases). The V end was cut by 3 bases, the J end by 3 bases, with 12 bases between. This CDR3 has 14 residues. Germline V gene lookup returns CDR1 KGHSH and CDR2 LQKENI.

This rearrangement joins TRBV3-1 (or the pseudogene TRBV3-2) to TRBJ2-3; 9 bases align to TRBD1. Germline assignment: CDR1 LGHDT and CDR2 YNNKEL (reference sequence). The V and J ends lost 1 base and 12 bases, in that order; junction bases with no gene match: 5. This CDR3 spans 13 amino acids. The CDR3 DNA follows: TGTGCCAGCAGCCAAGTCGGGGGACAGGGACAGTATTTT. It specifies CASSQVGGQGQYF.

This rearrangement joins TRBV3-1 (or the pseudogene TRBV3-2) to TRBJ2-3; TRBD1 matches at 7 bases. The germline V gene encodes CDR1 LGHDT and CDR2 YNNKEL (reference sequence). The ends lost 4 bases at V and 2 bases at J; junction bases unmatched: 6. CDR3 size: 15 residues. The CDR3, as DNA: TGTGCCAGCAGCCTGAGGGGGCCAGTCACAGATACGCAGTATTTT. Translation: CASSLRGPVTDTQYF.

The rearrangement uses TRBV29-1 and TRBJ1-2; tentative D call: TRBD1 (5 bases). CDR1 and CDR2 from the germline V gene are SQVTM and ANQGSEA. The CDR3 loop spans 13 amino acids. The CDR3: CSGAVRGNYGYTF. The CDR3 bases are TGCAGTGGTGCAGTTAGGGGTAACTATGGCTACACCTTC.

The V call is TRBV2, the J call TRBJ1-1; 7 nucleotides agree with TRBD1. CDR1 SNHLY and CDR2 FYNNEI come from the germline V gene. CDR3 length: 15 amino acids. Trimming at V came to 4 bases and at J to 0 bases, leaving 5 bases not matched to a gene. CDR3 sequence (DNA): TGTGCCAGCAGTGCCCACAGGGGATTGAACACTGAAGCTTTCTTT. The encoded protein is CASSAHRGLNTEAFF.